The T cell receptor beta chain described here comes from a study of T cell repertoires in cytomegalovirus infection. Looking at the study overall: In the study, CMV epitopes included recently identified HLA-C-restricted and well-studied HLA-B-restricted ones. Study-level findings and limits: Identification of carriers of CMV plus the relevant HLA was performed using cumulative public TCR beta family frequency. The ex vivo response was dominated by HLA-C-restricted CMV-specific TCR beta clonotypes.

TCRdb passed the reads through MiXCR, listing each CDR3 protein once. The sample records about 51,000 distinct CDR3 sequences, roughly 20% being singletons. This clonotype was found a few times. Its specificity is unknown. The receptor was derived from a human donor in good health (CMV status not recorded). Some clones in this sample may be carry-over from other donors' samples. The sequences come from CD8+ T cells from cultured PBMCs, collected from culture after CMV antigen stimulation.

CDR3 sequence reads: CASSWRDIRDEQFF. CDR3 sequence (DNA): TGTGCCAGCAGCTGGCGGGACATTCGCGATGAGCAGTTCTTC. The chain joins TRBV7-9 to TRBJ2-1; D might be TRBD1 or TRBD2, each matching 6 bases. V was clipped by 4 bases and J by 8 bases, with 15 bases between them. This CDR3 has 14 residues. CDR1 and CDR2 from the germline V gene are SEHNR and FQNEAQ (reference sequence).